This T cell receptor beta chain was captured by sequencing in a study of blood T cell repertoires in COVID-19. Data came from immunoSEQ multiplex PCR; TCRdb stores just in-frame clones and leaves some out. The sample gives around 310,000 clones, 90% of which show up once; about 1% is in the top ten. A remark on this clone: Other DNA sequences from this sample encode an identical CDR3 as well.

CDR3 size: 13 residues. V lost 0 bases and J 4 bases, leaving 7 bases between the germline ends. From germline, CDR1 is SGDLS and CDR2 YYNGEE. The chain carries TRBV9 and TRBJ1-2; D might be TRBD1 (6 bases). Sequenced sample: peripheral blood. This TCR came from a woman in her 40s with COVID-19, enrolled during active disease. CDR3 coding DNA: TGTGCCAGCAGCGTAGGAGGGGGCTATGGCTACACCTTC. Residues: CASSVGGGYGYTF.